A single sample is the source of the 26 T cell receptor beta chains below, sequenced in a study of T cell repertoires in cytomegalovirus infection. From the reads, TCRdb called clonotypes with MiXCR, one entry per CDR3 protein. The sample lists around 100,000 distinct CDR3 sequences; 20% to 30% were seen once. Sequencing input: CD8+ T cells from PBMCs. All receptors come from a human donor in good health (CMV status not recorded). Some clones in this sample may be carry-over from other donors' samples.

This clonotype was seen many times. This sequence joins TRBV7-9 and TRBJ2-1; the match to TRBD2 covers 8 bases. The V gene end was trimmed by 5 bases and the J gene end by 7 bases; junction bases not matched to a gene: 13. Germline loops: CDR1 SEHNR, CDR2 FQNEAQ (reference sequence). The CDR3 runs 16 residues. The CDR3 here is CASSGLGIAGSNEQFF. The CDR3 DNA follows: TGTGCCAGCAGCGGCCTGGGGATAGCGGGATCTAATGAGCAGTTCTTC.

The chain recombines TRBV5-6 with TRBJ2-1; D possibly corresponds to TRBD2 (5 bases). The germline V and J ends were trimmed by 0 bases and 3 bases, with 7 bases remaining between them. Germline V gene lookup returns CDR1 SGHDT and CDR2 YYEEEE. This CDR3 spans 14 amino acids. The CDR3 sequence: CASSLGAGYNEQFF. The CDR3 DNA reads TGTGCCAGCAGCTTGGGGGCGGGCTACAATGAGCAGTTCTTC. The whole variable domain, filled in from reference TRBV5-6 and TRBJ2-1, reads DAGVTQSPTHLIKTRGQQVTLRCSPKSGHDTVSWYQQALGQGPQFIFQYYEEEERQRGNFPDRFSGHQFPNYSSELNVNALLLGDSALYLCASSLGAGYNEQFFGPGTRLTVL.

CDR3 loop: CASSITGATVEQFF. The CDR3 region has the DNA TGTGCCAGTAGTATAACGGGGGCAACCGTTGAGCAGTTCTTC. The rearrangement uses TRBV19 and TRBJ2-1, with D tentatively TRBD1 or TRBD2 (6 bases each). Trimming took 2 bases from V and 9 from J, leaving 14 bases between them. The CDR3 has 14 amino acids. Germline V gene data show CDR1 as LNHDA and CDR2 as SQIVND (reference sequence).

There are many counts of this clonotype. The V call is TRBV7-2, the J call TRBJ2-7, with 7 bases lining up with TRBD1. After removal of 6 bases from V and 1 base from J, the junction contained 12 bases not matched to a gene. CDR1 is SGHTA and CDR2 is FQGNSA in the germline V gene. The CDR3 sequence is 16 residues long. For the CDR3, the DNA is TGTGCCAGCAGTGACCCGGGACAGTCCCGATCCTACGAGCAGTACTTC. It specifies CASSDPGQSRSYEQYF.

This clonotype was picked up a small number of times. The chain recombines TRBV15 with TRBJ2-7; TRBD1 agrees at 11 bases. This CDR3 contains 16 residues. J gave up 3 bases and V 0 bases, and 4 bases lay outside the gene matches. The germline V gene encodes CDR1 LNHNV and CDR2 YYDKDF (reference sequence). In DNA form, the CDR3 reads TGTGCCACCAGCAGAGATACCGGGACAGGGGGCTACGAGCAGTACTTC. This sequence encodes CATSRDTGTGGYEQYF.

The rearrangement joins TRBV11-2 to TRBJ2-7; weak D call: TRBD2 (5 bases). CDR1 and CDR2 from the germline V gene are SGHAT and FQNNGV. Trimming removed 1 base at V and 3 bases at J, with 13 bases between. The CDR3 loop spans 15 amino acids. The CDR3, as DNA: TGTGCCAGCAGCTTAGTATGGGAGAGCGGCTACGAGCAGTACTTC. Protein sequence: CASSLVWESGYEQYF. The full variable domain, its missing parts supplied by reference TRBV11-2 and TRBJ2-7, is EAGVAQSPRYKIIEKRQSVAFWCNPISGHATLYWYQQILGQGPKLLIQFQNNGVVDDSQLPKDRFSAERLKGVDSTLKIQPAKLEDSAVYLCASSLVWESGYEQYFGPGTRLTVT.

The V and J genes are TRBV2 and TRBJ2-7; 7 bases agree with TRBD1. J was trimmed by 3 bases and V by 9 bases; bases with no gene match: 8. CDR3 length equals 13 residues. Germline V CDR1 and CDR2: SNHLY, FYNNEI. The CDR3 here is CASLRDSFYEQYF. The CDR3 DNA reads TGTGCCAGTCTCCGGGACAGCTTCTACGAGCAGTACTTC.

The gene calls are TRBV9 and TRBJ2-7; D is undetermined. V was shortened by 3 bases and J by 7 bases, with 11 bases between the two germline ends. This CDR3 region has 12 residues. CDR1 and CDR2 from the germline V gene are SGDLS and YYNGEE. CDR3 nucleotides: TGTGCCAGCAGCGCAAAGACCGGGGAGCAGTACTTC. Amino acids: CASSAKTGEQYF.

This clonotype was found a few times. The gene calls are TRBV7-6 and TRBJ1-5, with 9 bases that match TRBD1. The length of the CDR3 is 15 residues. The V gene's germline CDR1 is SGHVS and CDR2 FNYEAQ. V lost 2 bases and J lost 7; bases outside the gene matches: 6. CDR3: CASSLWGQGTQPQHF. CDR3 coding DNA: TGTGCCAGCAGCTTATGGGGACAGGGAACACAGCCCCAGCATTTT.

This chain connects TRBV5-5 to TRBJ2-3; 7 bases are shared with TRBD1. Trimming took 5 bases from V and 5 from J; bases not matched to a gene: 8. Germline V gene sequence: CDR1 SGHKS, CDR2 YYEKEE (reference sequence). The CDR3 has 14 residues. In DNA form, the CDR3 reads TGTGCCAGCAGTTCCGAGGGGGCTAGAGATACGCAGTATTTT. It is translated as CASSSEGARDTQYF.

This clonotype was counted a few times. The V gene is TRBV12-3 or TRBV12-4, the J gene TRBJ1-1, with D perhaps TRBD1 (5 bases). V was shortened by 5 bases and J by 0 bases, with 19 bases between the two germline ends. CDR3 length: 17 amino acids. The DNA of the CDR3 is TGTGCCAGCAGTCCTTTTGGGTCCCAAGGGGTGAACACTGAAGCTTTCTTT. It specifies CASSPFGSQGVNTEAFF.

On this clonotype itself: A much larger clone differs from this one at a single base, so this may be a read error. V usage is TRBV6-5 and J usage is TRBJ2-7; no reliable D call. The germline V and J ends were trimmed by 0 bases and 0 bases, with 18 bases remaining between them. This CDR3 has 18 residues. The germline gives CDR1 MNHEY, CDR2 SVGAGI. CDR3 loop: CASSYSAKDPIPSYEQYF. The CDR3 region has the DNA TGTGCCAGCAGTTACTCGGCTAAGGACCCCATACCCTCCTACGAGCAGTACTTC.

This clonotype turned up a few times. The V call is TRBV12-3 or TRBV12-4, the J call TRBJ2-1, with D unclear. This CDR3 comprises 12 residues. The V gene lost 6 bases and the J gene lost 5 bases, with 8 bases spanning the gap. The CDR3 spells CASRSTDNEQFF. Written as DNA, the CDR3 is TGTGCCAGCAGATCGACCGACAATGAGCAGTTCTTC.

On this clonotype itself: A read error may produce the germline difference seen at one junction end. The gene calls are TRBV15 and TRBJ2-4, with a possible D match to TRBD2 (5 bases). The germline gives CDR1 LNHNV, CDR2 YYDKDF (reference sequence). The length of the CDR3 is 14 residues. This CDR3 reads CATSRDVEDLWAHF. In DNA, the CDR3 is TGTGCCACCAGCAGAGATGTGGAGGATTTGTGGGCCCACTTC.

The CDR3 region has the DNA TGTGCCAGCAGTTTACTCTTTGTCTCCTACAATGAGCAGTTCTTC. It yields the protein CASSLLFVSYNEQFF. V and J are TRBV28 and TRBJ2-1; no clear D gene. The CDR3 consists of 15 residues. V lost 2 bases and J lost 0, with 8 bases in between. CDR1 and CDR2 (germline): MDHEN, SYDVKM.

In its sample, this clonotype was seen a few times. The CDR3 nucleotides read TGTGCCACCAGTGCCCAACGGGGTGCTGAGCAGTTCTTC. As protein: CATSAQRGAEQFF. The rearrangement links TRBV24-1 to TRBJ2-1; possible D gene TRBD2, 5 bases. This CDR3 comprises 13 residues. The germline gives CDR1 KGHDR, CDR2 SFDVKD. V was pared by 5 bases and J by 9 bases, with 13 bases between.

At least ten counts were recorded for this clonotype. The chain combines TRBV6-2 or TRBV6-3 with TRBJ2-7, with TRBD1 identical over 9 bases. J was trimmed by 5 bases and V by 4 bases; bases with no gene match: 9. The germline gives CDR1 MNHEY, CDR2 SVGEGT. The CDR3 contains 15 residues. Here the CDR3 DNA reads TGTGCCAGCAGTTCGGCCGGGACAGGGTTCCACGAGCAGTACTTC. Its protein product is CASSSAGTGFHEQYF.

This clonotype was counted at least ten times. The chain joins TRBV7-8 to TRBJ1-1; TRBD1 might be the D (5 bases). Per germline, CDR1 SGHVS and CDR2 FQNEAQ. Trimming took off 2 bases at V and 0 bases at J, with 13 bases between the two ends. This CDR3 is 16 amino acids long. The CDR3 here is CASSLRGGPLNTEAFF. CDR3 DNA sequence: TGTGCCAGCAGCTTACGGGGGGGACCTTTGAACACTGAAGCTTTCTTT.

The V call is TRBV20-1, the J call TRBJ1-1; D gene uncertain. V shed 1 base and J shed 5 bases, with 11 bases lying between them. Per the germline V gene, CDR1 is DFQATT and CDR2 is SNEGSKA (reference sequence). CDR3 length: 13 residues. The CDR3 is CSARAVQRTEAFF. The CDR3 coding sequence is TGCAGTGCTAGAGCCGTTCAGAGGACTGAAGCTTTCTTT.

The genes are TRBV14 and TRBJ1-4, with a tentative D call TRBD1 (6 bases). CDR3 size: 15 residues. Germline CDR1 SGHDN, CDR2 FVKESK. V dropped 4 bases and J dropped 4 bases, with 13 bases sitting between them. CDR3 in amino acids: CASSLHRAINEKLFF. CDR3 nucleotide sequence: TGTGCCAGCAGCCTCCACAGGGCAATTAATGAAAAACTGTTTTTT.

The chain joins TRBV6-2 or TRBV6-3 to TRBJ2-7; 10 nucleotides align to TRBD1. V lost 7 bases to trimming and J lost 5 bases; unmatched junction nucleotides: 5. The CDR3 runs to 13 residues. Per the germline V gene, CDR1 is MNHEY and CDR2 is SVGEGT. CDR3: CASTGTGDHEQYF. In nucleotides, the CDR3 is TGTGCCAGCACCGGGACAGGGGACCACGAGCAGTACTTC.

The gene calls are TRBV6-5 and TRBJ2-1; 9 positions agree with TRBD1. CDR3 length: 15 amino acids. J was trimmed by 2 bases and V by 5 bases; bases with no gene match: 4. Germline V lookup: CDR1 MNHEY, CDR2 SVGAGI. CDR3 in DNA: TGTGCCAGCAGTCAACAGGGGGCGGCCTACAATGAGCAGTTCTTC. Translating it yields CASSQQGAAYNEQFF.

This rearrangement joins TRBV6-2 or TRBV6-3 to TRBJ1-5; 10 nucleotides align to TRBD1. The length of the CDR3 is 17 residues. Germline CDR1 MNHEY, CDR2 SVGEGT. The ends lost 6 bases at V and 3 bases at J; junction bases unmatched: 11. The CDR3 DNA reads as TGTGCCAGCAGCTACAGTTCGGGACAGGGGCACAATCAGCCCCAGCATTTT. The encoded protein is CASSYSSGQGHNQPQHF.

This clonotype appeared a few times. V is TRBV2 and J is TRBJ2-5; a possible D gene is TRBD2 (6 bases). The CDR3 totals 12 residues. V was pared by 7 bases and J by 7 bases, with 13 bases between. CDR1 is SNHLY, CDR2 FYNNEI, per germline. CDR3 in amino acids: CASIRGSGTQYF. DNA for the CDR3: TGTGCCAGCATTCGGGGGTCGGGGACCCAGTACTTC.

The table lists this clonotype with many counts. V usage is TRBV11-3 and J usage is TRBJ2-1, with D unresolved. Trimming took 3 bases from V and 0 from J, leaving 9 bases between them. Germline V gene sequence: CDR1 SGHNT, CDR2 YENEEA. There are 15 residues in the CDR3. The CDR3, as DNA: TGTGCCAGCAGCTTCGGTGGTTCCTCCTACAATGAGCAGTTCTTC. It codes for CASSFGGSSYNEQFF.

This clonotype was counted many times. The chain carries TRBV7-8 and TRBJ2-2; D might be TRBD1 (6 bases). This CDR3 has 16 residues. V dropped 5 bases and J dropped 3 bases, with 16 bases sitting between them. The germline CDR1 and CDR2 sequences are SGHVS and FQNEAQ. The DNA for the CDR3 is TGTGCCAGCAGCGCGGACAGAGCCCTTGACACCGGGGAGCTGTTTTTT. This sequence encodes CASSADRALDTGELFF.